This T cell receptor (beta chain) stems from a study of identical twins. From the 5' RACE reads, TCRdb called clonotypes with MiXCR, one entry per CDR3 protein. This sample has 1.5 million to 2 million distinct CDR3 sequences, with roughly a third found just once. V was cut by 1 base and J by 6 bases, with 13 bases left in between. The CDR3 is 14 amino acids. Germline lookup yields CDR1 DFQATT and CDR2 SNEGSKA (reference sequence). This receptor was identified in a newborn girl in good health. The chain joins TRBV20-1 to TRBJ1-5; no reliable D call. The sequenced sample was cord blood. The CDR3 protein is CSARGSREGQPQHF. The CDR3 DNA sequence: TGCAGTGCTAGAGGAAGCAGAGAAGGTCAGCCCCAGCATTTT.